The entry below describes one T cell receptor beta chain. In its sample, this clonotype was seen a few times. This clone's antigen is unknown. Nothing much larger sits one base from this clone, and base qualities are not available. V loses 4 bases, J loses 3 bases, and the germline ends lie 16 bases apart. Based on the germline V gene, the CDR1 and CDR2 sequences are MNHNS and SASEGT. The CDR3 runs 15 amino acids, cysteine and phenylalanine included. Only the CDR3 portion is preserved as DNA: 45 bases, with reading frame beginning at the first base. This sample was included in a study of T cell repertoires in aging, cancer and after chemotherapy (dated by TCRdb to between 2018 and 2021). Describing the broader study: The donors fell into six age groups ranging from 30 or younger to 70 or older, and each group had at least three individuals. The cohort comprised some 220 cancer patients, approximately 90 with hematological and fewer than 140 with solid cancers, plus 95 healthy donors as a reference group. Control TCR repertoires from healthy donors were recorded across several months to years, and re-sampling revealed clear clonal overlap. The complete dataset included approximately 10 million TCR reads. Peripheral blood TCR beta repertoires from healthy donors and cancer patients were profiled to examine immunoaging and T cell reconstitution after chemotherapy.

Instead of sorted cells or RNA, genomic DNA extracted from peripheral blood served as the source for amplifying TCR beta rearrangements. What the authors observed across the whole study: In both cancer cohorts, median generation probability rose over the chemotherapy interval, which suggests that the repertoire was reconstituted through rebound thymic output. In healthy donors, the drop in TCR diversity with age came mainly from a loss of richness, whereas in cancer patients a loss of evenness also played a part. Compared with age-matched healthy donors, untreated patients with either hematological or solid cancers had significantly lower TCR diversity in the blood along with higher clonality. According to the authors, the repertoire data do not permit conclusions about immunological memory after chemotherapy.

Rearranged TRB sequences spanning V, D and J segments were amplified by multiplex touch-down PCR using a mixed TRB-A/B primer pool. Illumina adapters and sample indices were added to the amplicons in two consecutive PCR reactions performed with Phusion HS II polymerase. After gel purification with the NucleoSpin Gel and PCR Clean-up kit, the amplicons were checked using Qubit and an Agilent 2100 Bioanalyzer. Libraries were sequenced on an Illumina MiSeq using 600-cycle, single-indexed, paired-end runs. In the authors' own workflow: MiXCR versions 2.12 and 3.0.5 were used to process TRB sequences. A clone was defined as each unique CDR3 nucleotide sequence, and only productive sequences supported by at least two reads were kept. The repertoire metrics were Shannon diversity, evenness, clonality (defined as one minus evenness), and alpha-parameterized diversity profiles covering alpha 0 to 5. Generation probabilities of clones in paired pre- and post-chemotherapy samples were computed with the IGoR algorithm. TCRdb reprocessed the public reads (quality trimming at Q25 with fastp, clone calling with MiXCR) and kept in-frame beta chains. Records with the same CDR3 protein are collapsed into one entry carrying the most frequent genes and DNA. The V and J calls and clone size come from TCRdb's table, not from the authors' own analysis. In this sample the table shows around 10,000 distinct CDR3 sequences, more than 30% of which occur a single time. The ten largest clones capture approximately 8.2% of the sample.

The chain couples TRBV6-1 to TRBJ2-7; D gene: possibly TRBD1, on 6 matching bases. The TCR originated in a human donor in good health. The sequencing sample was made of blood. The CDR3: CASSGLAGVSYEQYF. The sequence in DNA is TGTGCCAGCAGTGGATTGGCAGGGGTGAGCTACGAGCAGTACTTC.